This T cell receptor (beta chain) was captured by sequencing in a study of blood T cell repertoires in COVID-19. The V end was cut by 2 bases, the J end by 2 bases, with 7 bases between. Germline V gene sequence: CDR1 MNHEY, CDR2 SVGAGI. The length of the CDR3 is 14 residues. Sequenced by immunoSEQ multiplex PCR; TCRdb stores in-frame clones only, minus some. The data hold some 240,000 clones, with 80% to 90% observed a single time. The origin of this receptor is a woman at least 80 years old with COVID-19, enrolled during active disease. The chain uses TRBV6-5 and TRBJ1-3, with unresolved D. The sequenced material came from peripheral blood. The CDR3 spells CASSYEGAGNTIYF. The DNA for the CDR3 is TGTGCCAGCAGTTACGAGGGAGCTGGAAACACCATATATTTT.